The 19 T cell receptor beta chains below come from one sample, sequenced in a study of regulatory T cells in long-lasting Graves disease. Indicated time point: persistent/refractory GD, antithyroid drugs over 5 years with positive TRAb. From PBMCs, RNA was extracted and then used to make the TCR library. Construction of TCR beta libraries relied on iRepertoire HTBI primers and on Arm-PCR targeting CDR3 regions. TCRdb re-analysed the multiplex PCR reads in MiXCR, keeping a single row per CDR3 protein. This table holds approximately 290,000 distinct CDR3 sequences, 22% found once. Sequences were derived from peripheral blood mononuclear cells (PBMCs), sampled when the disease was refractory, from a patient treated with antithyroid drugs. All receptors come from a female donor with Graves disease.

In its sample, this clonotype was seen a few times. V and J are TRBV27 and TRBJ1-5, with D unresolved. Germline V gives CDR1 MNHEY, CDR2 SMNVEV (reference sequence). This CDR3 has 15 residues. Trimming took off 0 bases at V and 5 bases at J, with 11 bases between the two ends. CDR3 nucleotide sequence: TGTGCCAGCAGTTTATCAGTTGGGGTGGATCAGCCCCAGCATTTT. Its protein is CASSLSVGVDQPQHF.

With respect to this clonotype: A much larger clone lies a single base off, so this may be a read error. The gene calls are TRBV2 and TRBJ1-6; tentatively, D is TRBD1 (6 bases). The CDR3 has 15 amino acids. V dropped 2 bases and J dropped 10 bases, with 15 bases sitting between them. CDR1 SNHLY and CDR2 FYNNEI come from the germline V gene. Here the CDR3 reads CASSEWDKGKSPLHF. CDR3 nucleotide sequence: TGTGCCAGCAGTGAATGGGACAAAGGGAAATCACCCCTCCACTTT. The whole variable domain, filled in from reference TRBV2 and TRBJ1-6, reads EPEVTQTPSHQVTQMGQEVILRCVPISNHLYFYWYRQILGQKVEFLVSFYNNEISEKSEIFDDQFSVERPDGSNFTLKIRSTKLEDSAMYFCASSEWDKGKSPLHFGNGTRLTVT.

This clonotype was counted only a few times. The V and J genes are TRBV6-2 or TRBV6-3 and TRBJ1-1; D gene ambiguous. The CDR3 is made up of 18 amino acids. V shed 0 bases and J shed 4 bases, with 21 bases lying between them. Germline V gene sequence: CDR1 MNHEY, CDR2 SVGEGT. The CDR3 coding sequence is TGTGCCAGCAGTTACTCGATCTTTAGGAGGGTGGGAACCACTGAAGCTTTCTTT. Translation: CASSYSIFRRVGTTEAFF.

This clonotype was counted ten times or more. J is TRBJ2-7 and V is TRBV6-5; 9 nucleotides align to TRBD2. There are 15 residues in the CDR3. Unmatched junction bases numbered 8, after V lost 2 bases and J lost 6 bases. Germline V gives CDR1 MNHEY, CDR2 SVGAGI. CDR3 DNA: TGTGCCAGCAGTTACGTCGCGGGAGGGCAGAGCGAGCAGTACTTC. Its translation: CASSYVAGGQSEQYF.

Details on this clonotype: This may be a read error: a much more frequent sequence differs by one nucleotide. CDR3 DNA sequence: TGTGCCAGCAGTTGGGCCAACGAAGGCGAAAAACTGTTTTTT. Its protein is CASSWANEGEKLFF. The V gene is TRBV6-9, the J gene TRBJ1-4, with D uncertain. Germline loops: CDR1 MNHGY, CDR2 SVAAGI. This CDR3 has 14 residues. Trimming removed 4 bases from V and 8 bases from J, with 14 bases in between.

Notes on this clonotype: Being one base from a much bigger clone, this may be a read error. The chain recombines TRBV28 with TRBJ2-7; 7 bases are a match to TRBD2. Germline V lookup: CDR1 MDHEN, CDR2 SYDVKM. The junction had 7 bases not matched to a gene; V was cut back by 6 bases and J by 5 bases. This CDR3 is built from 13 residues. This CDR3 is CASSLAEADEQYF. DNA for the CDR3: TGTGCCAGCAGCCTAGCGGAAGCGGACGAGCAGTACTTC.

This clonotype was detected ten times or more. The chain carries TRBV27 and TRBJ2-7, with D perhaps matching TRBD2 (6 bases). The CDR3 covers 13 residues. Looked up from germline, CDR1 is MNHEY and CDR2 is SMNVEV (reference sequence). The V end lost 4 bases, the J end lost 2 bases, and 9 bases lay between the germline ends. The CDR3 spells CASSSDYPYEQYF. CDR3 nucleotides: TGTGCCAGCAGTTCGGACTATCCCTACGAGCAGTACTTC.

The V call is TRBV28, the J call TRBJ2-1, with TRBD1 as a possible D gene (6 bases). V was clipped by 5 bases and J by 4 bases, with 21 bases between them. Germline V gives CDR1 MDHEN, CDR2 SYDVKM. The CDR3 loop spans 17 amino acids. The CDR3 loop is CASSGEGVNKLYNEQFF. DNA of the CDR3: TGTGCCAGCAGTGGCGAGGGGGTTAATAAACTTTACAATGAGCAGTTCTTC.

V is TRBV25-1 and J is TRBJ1-2; D gene uncertain. CDR3 length: 14 residues. The V gene lost 3 bases and the J gene lost 4 bases, with 12 bases spanning the gap. From germline, CDR1 is MGHDK and CDR2 SYGVNS. The CDR3 bases are TGTGCCAGCAGTGACCTAGGAGACGGCTATGGCTACACCTTC. The encoded protein is CASSDLGDGYGYTF.

The table lists this clonotype with many counts. The chain carries TRBV7-2 and TRBJ2-7; D is ambiguous. The V and J ends lost 5 bases and 7 bases respectively, with 21 bases between them. Germline V gene sequence: CDR1 SGHTA, CDR2 FQGNSA. This CDR3 has 15 residues. The CDR3 spells CASSPLLDGRREQYF. The CDR3 nucleotides are TGTGCCAGCAGCCCCCTTCTAGACGGCAGGAGAGAGCAGTACTTC.

This clonotype was seen once. Since a much larger clone is just one base distant, this may be a read error. The chain joins TRBV28 to TRBJ1-4; D is unclear. Germline assignment: CDR1 MDHEN and CDR2 SYDVKM. V was shortened by 2 bases and J by 7 bases, with 17 bases between the two germline ends. The CDR3 has 16 residues. The CDR3 DNA is TGTGCCAGCAGTTTAGAGGATCCCTGGGTGAGTGAAAAACTGTTTTTT. It specifies CASSLEDPWVSEKLFF.

This chain links TRBV30 with TRBJ2-7; no firm D call. V lost 2 bases, J lost 6 bases, and 20 bases lay in between. Germline V gene lookup returns CDR1 GTSNPN and CDR2 SVGIG (reference sequence). This CDR3 spans 15 amino acids. Here the CDR3 reads CAWSLGRSRVTEQYF. For the CDR3, the DNA is TGTGCCTGGAGTCTCGGACGAAGCAGAGTAACCGAGCAGTACTTC.

This clonotype was observed a few times. The chain joins TRBV5-1 to TRBJ2-2; the D gene is possibly TRBD2 (5 bases). Trimming cost V 6 bases and J 0 bases, with 12 bases left between them. Germline CDR1 SGHRS, CDR2 YFSETQ. The CDR3 sequence is 15 residues long. The CDR3 region has the DNA TGCGCCAGCACAATGGCGGGTGCGAACACCGGGGAGCTGTTTTTT. This translates into CASTMAGANTGELFF.

This clonotype showed up many times. The chain has TRBV7-2 and TRBJ1-4; TRBD1 matches at 9 bases. J was trimmed by 7 bases and V by 5 bases; bases with no gene match: 5. The CDR3 sequence is 14 residues long. The germline V gene encodes CDR1 SGHTA and CDR2 FQGNSA. CDR3 residues: CASSVGQGFEKLFF. CDR3 DNA: TGTGCCAGCAGCGTCGGACAGGGGTTTGAAAAACTGTTTTTT.

This clonotype was recorded a few times. The V and J genes are TRBV7-6 and TRBJ2-2; D might be TRBD1 or TRBD2, each matching 5 bases. This CDR3 contains 16 residues. V lost 1 base to trimming and J lost 2 bases, with 11 bases between them. CDR1 is SGHVS and CDR2 is FNYEAQ in the germline V gene. CDR3 sequence: CASSLGARGNTGELFF. The CDR3 DNA is TGTGCCAGCAGCTTAGGTGCTCGGGGCAACACCGGGGAGCTGTTTTTT.

This clonotype appeared many times. V gene TRBV12-3 or TRBV12-4 combines with J gene TRBJ2-5; D unclear. Trimming pared 3 bases from V and 0 bases from J, leaving 2 bases between. CDR3 length: 12 residues. CDR3 protein: CASSFYQETQYF. CDR3 nucleotide sequence: TGTGCCAGCAGTTTCTACCAAGAGACCCAGTACTTC.

The chain carries TRBV29-1 and TRBJ1-2; D unresolved. The CDR3 spans 12 residues. Trimming stripped 4 bases from V and 0 bases from J, with 6 bases between. Germline CDR1 is SQVTM and CDR2 is ANQGSEA. The CDR3 region is CSVVQANYGYTF. The CDR3 DNA is TGCAGCGTTGTTCAGGCTAACTATGGCTACACCTTC.

This clonotype was seen a single time. The chain couples TRBV4-2 to TRBJ1-6; maybe TRBD1 (5 bases). The V end was cut by 2 bases, the J end by 6 bases, with 17 bases between. Per the germline V gene, CDR1 is LGHNA and CDR2 is YNFKEQ. This CDR3 is 17 amino acids long. The CDR3 DNA reads as TGTGCCAGCAGCCAAACCCCTGGGGGTTTGTCTAATTCACCCCTCCACTTT. Protein product: CASSQTPGGLSNSPLHF.

This clonotype was counted a few times. This chain connects TRBV4-3 to TRBJ2-7; the D gene is possibly TRBD1 (5 bases). CDR3 length: 16 residues. CDR1 and CDR2 (germline): LGHNA, YSLEER. The V gene lost 0 bases and the J gene lost 1 base, with 13 bases spanning the gap. The CDR3 DNA is TGCGCCAGCAGCCAAGAAGGGAAACAGGTTTCCTACGAGCAGTACTTC. Encoded protein: CASSQEGKQVSYEQYF.